Presented here are 13 T cell receptor beta chains from one specimen sequenced in a study of T cell repertoires in cytomegalovirus infection. TCRdb re-called the reads through MiXCR, storing one row per CDR3 protein. This sample carries roughly 630,000 distinct CDR3 sequences, approximately 24% of them seen once, and the ten largest clones take less than 10%. Source material: CD8+ T cells from PBMCs. The receptors derive from a human donor in good health (CMV status not recorded). Some clones in this sample may be carry-over from other donors' samples.

A few counts support this clonotype. The V gene is TRBV7-9, the J gene TRBJ1-1; possibly TRBD1 for D (6 bases). The CDR3 sequence is 14 residues long. CDR1 SEHNR and CDR2 FQNEAQ come from the germline V gene (reference sequence). V was trimmed by 7 bases and J by 4 bases, leaving 16 bases between them. In DNA, the CDR3 is TGTGCCAGCACCGGGGGGGGGCGAATCACTGAAGCTTTCTTT. Protein product: CASTGGGRITEAFF.

On this clonotype: One junction end disagrees with the germline gene, perhaps due to a read error. CDR3 sequence (DNA): TGTGCCAGCAACGTAAACAGGGCCCACAATGAGCAGTTCTTC. Protein sequence: CASNVNRAHNEQFF. The chain carries TRBV9 and TRBJ2-1, with TRBD1 as a possible D gene (6 bases). The CDR3 extends over 14 amino acids. Per germline, CDR1 SGDLS and CDR2 YYNGEE.

This rearrangement joins TRBV29-1 to TRBJ2-1; D might be TRBD2 (5 bases). Germline CDR1 is SQVTM and CDR2 is ANQGSEA. There are 18 residues in the CDR3. V lost 0 bases, J lost 4 bases, and 22 bases lay in between. The CDR3 nucleotides are TGCAGCGTTGAAGATCAAGGGAGCATGCGACCCCCTTACAATGAGCAGTTCTTC. Amino acids: CSVEDQGSMRPPYNEQFF.

This clonotype was observed many times. The genes are TRBV4-3 and TRBJ1-2; 8 nucleotides line up with TRBD1. V lost 0 bases and J lost 6; bases outside the gene matches: 6. The CDR3 length is 15 residues. Germline-derived CDR1 and CDR2 are LGHNA and YSLEER. CDR3 in DNA: TGCGCCAGCAGCCAAGATTCAGGGGGCAACGATGGCTACACCTTC. Protein: CASSQDSGGNDGYTF.

To note about this clonotype: The junction does not match germline at one end; this may be a read error. The chain links TRBV15 to TRBJ1-1; D possibly corresponds to TRBD1 (5 bases). The CDR3 sequence is 14 residues long. In germline, CDR1 is LNHNV, CDR2 YYDKDF (reference sequence). The CDR3 loop reads CSTSTPGKDTEAFF. DNA of the CDR3: TGTTCCACCAGCACCCCAGGGAAAGACACTGAAGCTTTCTTT.

This clonotype has just a few counts. The V call is TRBV6-5, the J call TRBJ2-2; D ambiguous. This CDR3 spans 14 amino acids. Trimming removed 2 bases from V and 4 bases from J, with 8 bases in between. Germline values: CDR1 MNHEY, CDR2 SVGAGI. CDR3 DNA sequence: TGTGCCAGCAGTTACCCCTATCTCACCGGGGAGCTGTTTTTT. It encodes CASSYPYLTGELFF.

V is TRBV4-1 and J is TRBJ2-1, with 12 bases fitting TRBD2. Germline lookup yields CDR1 MGHRA and CDR2 YSYEKL. V gave up 1 base and J gave up 2 bases; unmatched junction bases: 6. CDR3 size: 18 residues. For the CDR3, the DNA is TGCGCCAGCAGCCAAGGGCTAGCGGGGGGGCGCCCCTACAATGAGCAGTTCTTC. Its translation is CASSQGLAGGRPYNEQFF.

V and J are TRBV13 and TRBJ2-2; a possible D gene is TRBD2 (5 bases). CDR1 PRHDT and CDR2 FYEKMQ come from the germline V gene (reference sequence). Trimming stripped 9 bases from V and 8 bases from J, with 16 bases between. This CDR3 region has 13 residues. CDR3 in DNA: TGTGCCAGAAAATCCGGAGGCAGGGGGGAGCTGTTTTTT. It translates to CARKSGGRGELFF.

This clonotype was found a few times. The chain is built from TRBV6-2 or TRBV6-3 and TRBJ2-1; 12 nucleotides align to TRBD2. The CDR3 runs to 19 residues. V lost 8 bases to trimming and J lost 0 bases; unmatched junction nucleotides: 14. Germline assignment: CDR1 MNHEY and CDR2 SVGEGT. The CDR3 loop is CASGTRPSGGASSYNEQFF. The CDR3 region has the DNA TGTGCCAGCGGGACCCGGCCTAGCGGGGGGGCCAGCTCCTACAATGAGCAGTTCTTC.

The rearrangement uses TRBV25-1 and TRBJ1-1, with D possibly matching TRBD1 (6 bases). V lost 3 bases and J 10 bases, leaving 18 bases between the germline ends. The CDR3 loop spans 14 amino acids. Germline assignment: CDR1 MGHDK and CDR2 SYGVNS. The CDR3 DNA reads as TGTGCCAGCAGTGACCCGACAGGAACGAAGGGAGCTTTCTTT. The encoded protein is CASSDPTGTKGAFF.

The rearrangement joins TRBV6-2 or TRBV6-3 to TRBJ2-7, with a tentative D call TRBD1 (6 bases). The CDR3 runs 15 residues. Between the trimmed V and J ends, which lost 4 bases and 2 bases, there was a span of 15 bases. Germline-derived CDR1 and CDR2 are MNHEY and SVGEGT. CDR3 residues: CASSLSVGAAYEQYV. The CDR3, as DNA: TGTGCCAGCAGTTTATCCGTGGGGGCAGCCTACGAGCAGTACGTC.

This clonotype showed up just a few times. This chain links TRBV28 with TRBJ2-2; possible D gene TRBD1, 5 bases. The ends were cut back, 5 bases at V and 6 bases at J, with 13 bases in the middle. This CDR3 has 14 amino acids. Germline V gene data show CDR1 as MDHEN and CDR2 as SYDVKM. DNA for the CDR3: TGTGCCAGCAGTCCCTCAACAGGAGCCGGGGAGCTGTTTTTT. Encoded protein: CASSPSTGAGELFF.

On this clonotype: The junction shows a germline mismatch at one end, possibly a read error. The gene calls are TRBV12-3 or TRBV12-4 and TRBJ1-6, with 9 positions matching TRBD1. The CDR3 length is 15 residues. The CDR3 spells CANSLDRGFNSPLHF. The CDR3 DNA follows: TGTGCCAACAGTTTGGACAGGGGTTTTAATTCACCCCTCCACTTT.